The next 9 T cell receptor beta chains were all read from a single sample in a study of human T cells and chemical hapten exposure. TCRdb fed the RACE reads into MiXCR, producing one record per CDR3 protein. The table has around 380,000 distinct CDR3 sequences, about 4.4% seen once. Indicated time point: patch test 1, 2 weeks after DPC sensitization. The treatment denotes: therapeutic diphenylcyclopropenone sensitization with weekly scalp DPC. Sequenced material: whole blood, taken in connection with sensitization to the hapten diphenylcyclopropenone (DPC). The receptors stem from a woman in her fifties or sixties with alopecia areata. Some clones in this sample may be carry-over from other donors' samples.

This clonotype has at least ten counts. V usage is TRBV15 and J usage is TRBJ2-1; D remains ambiguous. The CDR3 loop spans 13 amino acids. The V end lost 0 bases, the J end lost 6 bases, and 6 bases lay between the germline ends. Germline CDR1 and CDR2: LNHNV and YYDKDF (reference sequence). The CDR3: CATSRDVGNEQFF. The CDR3, as DNA: TGTGCCACCAGCAGAGATGTCGGCAATGAGCAGTTCTTC. Combining the CDR3 with reference TRBV15 and TRBJ2-1 gives the whole variable domain DAMVIQNPRYQVTQFGKPVTLSCSQTLNHNVMYWYQQKSSQAPKLLFHYYDKDFNNEADTPDNFQSRRPNTSFCFLDIRSPGLGDTAMYLCATSRDVGNEQFFGPGTRLTVL.

The chain has TRBV4-1 and TRBJ2-3; the D is unclear. Trimming removed 4 bases at V and 7 bases at J, with 12 bases between. The germline V gene has CDR1 MGHRA and CDR2 YSYEKL. The CDR3 runs 13 residues. CDR3 nucleotides: TGCGCCAGCAGCCTCACTTATCTGCATACGCAGTATTTT. It translates to CASSLTYLHTQYF.

In DNA form, the CDR3 reads TGCAGCGTCGCAGACGGGACGGTGAACTATGGCTACACCTTC. It encodes CSVADGTVNYGYTF. This sequence joins TRBV29-1 and TRBJ1-2; D is perhaps TRBD1 (5 bases). Germline CDR1 SQVTM, CDR2 ANQGSEA. The CDR3 spans 14 residues. Trimming shortened V by 6 bases and J by 2 bases, and 16 bases separated the two germline ends.

This clonotype has ten or more counts. The chain employs TRBV6-5 and TRBJ1-5; D possibly corresponds to TRBD1 (6 bases). The ends were cut back, 2 bases at V and 3 bases at J, with 8 bases in the middle. CDR1 MNHEY and CDR2 SVGAGI come from the germline V gene. This CDR3 is built from 14 residues. CDR3 loop: CASSYGGPNQPQHF. CDR3 DNA sequence: TGTGCCAGCAGTTACGGGGGGCCCAATCAGCCCCAGCATTTT.

This clonotype showed up many times. The DNA of the CDR3 is TGTGCCAGCAGTTTAGGGACTAGCGGCATCCTTGGCGAGCAGTACTTC. Protein: CASSLGTSGILGEQYF. This rearrangement joins TRBV12-3 or TRBV12-4 to TRBJ2-7; 10 bases match TRBD2. The J segment lost 6 bases and the V segment lost 1 base, leaving 9 bases of the junction unmatched. The CDR3 length is 16 residues.

This clonotype was picked up a small number of times. The CDR3 coding sequence is TGTGCCAGCAGCGTAGGGACTAGCGGAAGCACAGATACGCAGTATTTT. Translated, it gives CASSVGTSGSTDTQYF. This chain uses TRBV9 with TRBJ2-3; 10 nucleotides line up with TRBD2. CDR1 is SGDLS and CDR2 is YYNGEE in the germline V gene. The CDR3 has 16 amino acids. J was trimmed by 0 bases and V by 0 bases; bases with no gene match: 1.

This clonotype occurred many times. The chain carries TRBV4-3 and TRBJ2-7; D not resolved. CDR1 and CDR2 (germline): LGHNA, YSLEER. This CDR3 is built from 15 residues. V lost 4 bases to trimming and J lost 0 bases, with 13 bases between them. In DNA form, the CDR3 reads TGCGCCAGCAGCCCGGCCGGACGGAGCTCCTACGAGCAGTACTTC. Protein product: CASSPAGRSSYEQYF.

A few counts support this clonotype. The rearrangement uses TRBV18 and TRBJ2-1; 7 bases fit TRBD1. This CDR3 is built from 16 residues. The ends lost 3 bases at V and 5 bases at J; junction bases unmatched: 10. Germline V gene lookup returns CDR1 KGHSH and CDR2 LQKENI. In DNA form, the CDR3 reads TGTGCCAGCTCACCCACGACAGGGTCCACGAACAATGAGCAGTTCTTC. Protein: CASSPTTGSTNNEQFF.

This clonotype was seen a few times. The V and J genes are TRBV9 and TRBJ2-1; D is undetermined. The V end was cut by 0 bases, the J end by 6 bases, with 13 bases between. CDR3 length: 15 residues. Looked up from germline, CDR1 is SGDLS and CDR2 is YYNGEE. CDR3 sequence: CASSVAGVPPNEQFF. CDR3 in DNA: TGTGCCAGCAGCGTAGCTGGAGTTCCCCCCAATGAGCAGTTCTTC.